One sample yielded the 25 T cell receptor beta chains listed below, sequenced in a study of blood T cell repertoires in COVID-19. Assay used: immunoSEQ multiplex PCR; TCRdb lists only in-frame clones, some missing. Seen here are 200,000 to 300,000 clones, around 85% observed once, and the top ten hold roughly 3.5%. The sample taken for sequencing was PBMCs or T cells enriched from blood (not recorded which). These receptors all stem from a woman aged 40-49 years with acute COVID-19.

The CDR3 DNA is TGTGCCAGCAGACGACAGGGGAGGGCCGGGGAGCTGTTTTTT. Amino acids: CASRRQGRAGELFF. The gene calls are TRBV25-1 and TRBJ2-2, with a possible D match to TRBD1 (8 bases). The CDR3 contains 14 residues. The V and J ends lost 6 bases and 6 bases respectively, with 14 bases between them. Germline V gene lookup returns CDR1 MGHDK and CDR2 SYGVNS.

This clone was detected a few times. The chain links TRBV6-5 to TRBJ2-1; the D gene is possibly TRBD2 (6 bases). Germline-derived CDR1 and CDR2 are MNHEY and SVGAGI. CDR3 size: 14 residues. V lost 11 bases to trimming and J lost 7 bases, with 21 bases between them. DNA for the CDR3: TGTGCCGCTCAAGACCGACTAGGGATGAATGAGCAGTTCTTC. Translation: CAAQDRLGMNEQFF.

CDR3 residues: CASSWGSSGIGYNEQFF. The CDR3 DNA reads as TGCGCCAGCAGCTGGGGATCCTCAGGGATAGGGTACAATGAGCAGTTCTTC. The genes are TRBV5-1 and TRBJ2-1; the D gene is possibly TRBD1 (5 bases). There are 17 residues in the CDR3. From germline, CDR1 is SGHRS and CDR2 YFSETQ. V shed 3 bases and J shed 4 bases, with 20 bases lying between them.

The CDR3 protein is CAITQGGTEAFF. As DNA, the CDR3 is TGTGCCATCACCCAGGGTGGCACTGAAGCTTTCTTT. The gene calls are TRBV10-3 and TRBJ1-1; the D gene is possibly TRBD1 (5 bases). The V end lost 7 bases, the J end lost 4 bases, and 10 bases lay between the germline ends. Germline-derived CDR1 and CDR2 are ENHRY and SYGVKD. The CDR3 has 12 residues.

This chain joins TRBV11-3 and TRBJ2-3, with D possibly being TRBD2 (6 bases). The CDR3 is 15 residues long. Trimming pared 6 bases from V and 6 bases from J, leaving 19 bases between. Germline V gene lookup returns CDR1 SGHNT and CDR2 YENEEA. CDR3 in amino acids: CASRILGGLRDTQYF. CDR3 bases: TGTGCCAGCAGAATCCTAGGAGGGCTAAGGGATACGCAGTATTTT.

Only one count was recorded for this clone. The chain joins TRBV4-1 to TRBJ2-5, with 10 bases identical to TRBD2. The germline CDR1 and CDR2 sequences are MGHRA and YSYEKL. CDR3 length: 18 amino acids. J gave up 5 bases and V 0 bases, and 12 bases lay outside the gene matches. The CDR3 sequence is CASSQDGSIAGGDETQYF. As DNA, the CDR3 is TGCGCCAGCAGCCAAGATGGTTCCATAGCGGGAGGCGACGAGACCCAGTACTTC.

This clone was observed a single time. The chain carries TRBV21-1 and TRBJ1-5; the table's D call, TRBD1, was not checked against the DNA. TRBV21-1 is classified as a pseudogene. The CDR3 is 15 residues long. CDR3 in DNA: TGTGCCAGCAGCAAAATGACAGGGGGTAATCAGCCCCAGCATTTT. Protein: CASSKMTGGNQPQHF.

V usage is TRBV14 and J usage is TRBJ2-5; 11 bases are shared with TRBD2. Germline CDR1 reads SGHDN; CDR2 reads FVKESK. After removal of 6 bases from V and 3 bases from J, the junction contained 6 bases not matched to a gene. The CDR3 extends over 15 amino acids. The CDR3 DNA reads as TGTGCCAGCAGTCTTCCGGGACTAGCGGAAGAGACCCAGTACTTC. Its translation is CASSLPGLAEETQYF.

The chain joins TRBV6-2 or TRBV6-3 to TRBJ1-6, with D tentatively TRBD1 (6 bases). The V end was cut by 2 bases, the J end by 7 bases, with 18 bases between. The CDR3 is 17 amino acids. Germline V gene data show CDR1 as MNHEY and CDR2 as SVGEGT. CDR3 nucleotides: TGTGCCAGCAGTTACCGGGACAATCAGATGCGGAATTCACCCCTCCACTTT. Amino acids: CASSYRDNQMRNSPLHF.

The chain combines TRBV18 with TRBJ1-4, with 9 bases lining up with TRBD1. The CDR3 spans 15 residues. CDR1 KGHSH and CDR2 LQKENI come from the germline V gene. J gave up 5 bases and V 2 bases, and 3 bases lay outside the gene matches. The CDR3 protein is CASSPSGTGNEKLFF. CDR3 coding DNA: TGTGCCAGCTCACCATCCGGGACAGGGAATGAAAAACTGTTTTTT.

This clone has only one observation. This chain links TRBV7-3 with TRBJ2-3; 11 nucleotides align to TRBD1. This CDR3 comprises 16 residues. In germline, CDR1 is SGHTA, CDR2 FQGTGA. V lost 1 base to trimming and J lost 5 bases; unmatched junction nucleotides: 5. The CDR3 nucleotides are TGTGCCAGCAGCTTAAGTGGACAGGGGGCCCTAGATACGCAGTATTTT. Translating it yields CASSLSGQGALDTQYF.

The chain employs TRBV19 and TRBJ1-1, with unresolved D. The CDR3 spans 14 residues. V lost 4 bases, J lost 1 base, and 10 bases lay in between. Germline-derived CDR1 and CDR2 are LNHDA and SQIVND (reference sequence). The CDR3 loop is CASSTGGPNTEAFF. In nucleotides, the CDR3 is TGTGCCAGTAGTACGGGAGGTCCGAACACTGAAGCTTTCTTT.

The V and J genes are TRBV7-9 and TRBJ1-1; D ambiguous. This CDR3 has 13 residues. Germline V gene data show CDR1 as SEHNR and CDR2 as FQNEAQ (reference sequence). The V end was cut by 5 bases, the J end by 3 bases, with 10 bases between. This CDR3 is CASSRNRDTEAFF. DNA of the CDR3: TGTGCCAGCAGCCGGAACCGGGACACTGAAGCTTTCTTT. The entire variable domain, with the rest obtained from reference TRBV7-9 and TRBJ1-1, is as follows: DTGVSQNPRHKITKRGQNVTFRCDPISEHNRLYWYRQTLGQGPEFLTYFQNEAQLEKSRLLSDRFSAERPKGSFSTLEIQRTEQGDSAMYLCASSRNRDTEAFFGQGTRLTVV.

The rearrangement joins TRBV27 to TRBJ2-1; 10 bases match TRBD1. The CDR3 sequence is 17 residues long. Germline assignment: CDR1 MNHEY and CDR2 SMNVEV (reference sequence). The V and J ends lost 7 bases and 4 bases, in that order; junction bases with no gene match: 13. CDR3 sequence reads: CASTPTTTGGEYNEQFF. The CDR3 coding sequence is TGTGCCAGCACCCCTACCACGACAGGGGGCGAATACAATGAGCAGTTCTTC.

This sequence joins TRBV7-9 and TRBJ2-1; 11 bases are shared with TRBD2. Trimming cost V 5 bases and J 8 bases; bases outside gene matches: 14. This CDR3 comprises 17 residues. Germline V gene lookup returns CDR1 SEHNR and CDR2 FQNEAQ (reference sequence). As DNA, the CDR3 is TGTGCCAGCAGCCAAATACCGCTAGCGGGAGGTCGCCATGAGCAGTTCTTC. This sequence encodes CASSQIPLAGGRHEQFF.

V and J are TRBV10-3 and TRBJ1-1, with D perhaps matching TRBD1 (5 bases). This CDR3 is built from 13 residues. The V and J ends lost 10 bases and 7 bases respectively, with 19 bases between them. Germline CDR1 ENHRY, CDR2 SYGVKD. The CDR3 DNA follows: TGTGCCACCAGGGTGGAATATAGCAATGAAGCTTTCTTT. Translation gives CATRVEYSNEAFF.

This clone was recorded only once. J is TRBJ1-1 and V is TRBV19; D not resolved. The CDR3 contains 16 residues. Germline assignment: CDR1 LNHDA and CDR2 SQIVND (reference sequence). V lost 2 bases to trimming and J lost 2 bases, with 15 bases between them. As DNA, the CDR3 is TGTGCCAGTAGTATACTAGGAGACCCGAAAAACACTGAAGCTTTCTTT. Its protein product is CASSILGDPKNTEAFF.

The CDR3 DNA reads as TGTGCCAGCAGCTCAAACTATGGCTACACCTTC. Its protein is CASSSNYGYTF. The chain recombines TRBV5-6 with TRBJ1-2, with D unclear. The CDR3 consists of 11 residues. Germline CDR1 reads SGHDT; CDR2 reads YYEEEE. V was cut by 3 bases and J by 2 bases, with 2 bases left in between.

The chain combines TRBV11-3 with TRBJ1-6, with D perhaps TRBD1 (5 bases). Trimming left V 2 bases short and J 9 bases short, with 14 bases between. Looked up from germline, CDR1 is SGHNT and CDR2 is YENEEA. This CDR3 is built from 15 residues. DNA of the CDR3: TGTGCCAGCAGCTTATTGTCCAGGGAAGGTTCACCCCTCCACTTT. Amino acid sequence: CASSLLSREGSPLHF.

The chain carries TRBV29-1 and TRBJ2-1; 13 bases are shared with TRBD2. J was trimmed by 4 bases and V by 6 bases; bases with no gene match: 6. Germline V gene sequence: CDR1 SQVTM, CDR2 ANQGSEA. This CDR3 is 15 amino acids long. The CDR3 sequence is CSVAGTSGEYNEQFF. DNA of the CDR3: TGCAGCGTGGCCGGGACTAGCGGGGAATACAATGAGCAGTTCTTC.

This clone was observed a few times. The chain recombines TRBV20-1 with TRBJ1-1, with 8 positions matching TRBD1. Germline V gene data show CDR1 as DFQATT and CDR2 as SNEGSKA (reference sequence). V was clipped by 3 bases and J by 4 bases; unmatched bases: 4. This CDR3 is built from 13 residues. This CDR3 is CSASQGAITEAFF. The CDR3 DNA follows: TGCAGTGCTAGTCAGGGGGCAATCACTGAAGCTTTCTTT.

V usage is TRBV4-1 and J usage is TRBJ2-2; D may be TRBD2 (5 bases). Germline CDR1 and CDR2: MGHRA and YSYEKL. V was trimmed by 0 bases and J by 4 bases, leaving 15 bases between them. CDR3 length: 17 residues. The CDR3 is CASSQDGWESRTGELFF. The DNA of the CDR3 is TGCGCCAGCAGCCAAGATGGTTGGGAGTCGCGCACCGGGGAGCTGTTTTTT.

The chain joins TRBV20-1 to TRBJ2-1; 9 bases align to TRBD2. The CDR3 sequence is 15 residues long. The V gene end was trimmed by 3 bases and the J gene end by 8 bases; junction bases not matched to a gene: 11. The germline V gene encodes CDR1 DFQATT and CDR2 SNEGSKA (reference sequence). The CDR3 loop is CSASSLAGGLDEQFF. The CDR3 region has the DNA TGCAGTGCTAGTTCCCTGGCGGGAGGGCTCGATGAGCAGTTCTTC.

This chain links TRBV6-2 or TRBV6-3 with TRBJ2-5, with TRBD1 matching 9 bases. V gave up 0 bases and J gave up 1 base; unmatched junction bases: 6. The V gene's germline CDR1 is MNHEY and CDR2 SVGEGT. This CDR3 spans 17 amino acids. CDR3 sequence: CASSYSLPGQGQETQYF. The CDR3, as DNA: TGTGCCAGCAGTTACTCTTTACCGGGACAGGGCCAAGAGACCCAGTACTTC.

This chain connects TRBV4-1 to TRBJ2-7, with TRBD1 as a possible D gene (6 bases). V dropped 0 bases and J dropped 4 bases, with 16 bases sitting between them. The CDR3 loop spans 16 amino acids. Germline values: CDR1 MGHRA, CDR2 YSYEKL. The CDR3 DNA reads as TGCGCCAGCAGCCAAGAAGATGCAGGGGAGAGTTACGAGCAGTACTTC. It yields the protein CASSQEDAGESYEQYF.